This T cell receptor (beta chain) comes out of a study of cytomegalovirus exposure and HLA in healthy donors. Vbeta (60) and Jbeta (13) primers were used in the PCR. This table comes from immunoSEQ multiplex PCR, and its TCRdb copy is limited to in-frame clones, with some not included. The sample holds around 87,000 clones, 81% seen once. Germline CDR1 and CDR2: LGHNA and YNFKEQ. Losses at the gene ends were 0 bases for V and 0 bases for J; bases not matched to a gene: 5. The CDR3 is 17 residues long. This clonotype was obtained from a girl aged 2 to 9 in good health and CMV-seropositive. Sequencing was carried out using PBMCs. The chain joins TRBV4-2 to TRBJ2-1; 7 nucleotides align to TRBD2. The DNA of the CDR3 is TGTGCCAGCAGCCAAGATAGGGGCGGGAGCTCCTACAATGAGCAGTTCTTC. Translating it yields CASSQDRGGSSYNEQFF.